The 30 T cell receptor beta chains presented below share a single source sample, sequenced in a study of PD-1 blockade in classical Hodgkin lymphoma. TCRdb's table, derived via immunoSEQ multiplex PCR, lists solely in-frame clones and lacks some. The repertoire includes 60,000 or so clones, over 85% of them detected once, and 9.7% sits in the top ten. Every one of the patients relapsed after autologous stem cell transplantation (brentuximab vedotin exposure was variable). Sequences were derived from peripheral blood mononuclear cells (PBMCs), sampled at baseline. The receptors here all came from a human donor with classical Hodgkin lymphoma.

The chain uses TRBV30 and TRBJ2-5, with D unclear. The germline V gene encodes CDR1 GTSNPN and CDR2 SVGIG (reference sequence). The V and J ends lost 0 bases and 5 bases respectively, with 7 bases between them. The CDR3 sequence is 12 residues long. The CDR3 spells CAWSVMGETQYF. DNA for the CDR3: TGTGCCTGGAGTGTAATGGGGGAGACCCAGTACTTC.

This clone appeared once. The chain joins TRBV5-1 to TRBJ1-2; D unclear. Trimming left V 3 bases short and J 4 bases short, with 13 bases between. This CDR3 has 14 amino acids. Germline CDR1 reads SGHRS; CDR2 reads YFSETQ. CDR3 bases: TGCGCCAGCAGCTCGCCTGACAACCGCTATGGCTACACCTTC. It specifies CASSSPDNRYGYTF.

DNA of the CDR3: TGTGCCAGCAGCTCGGACAGCCAGCCCCAGCATTTT. Translating gives CASSSDSQPQHF. The chain employs TRBV5-6 and TRBJ1-5, with D possibly matching TRBD1 (6 bases). Germline CDR1 SGHDT, CDR2 YYEEEE. The CDR3 has 12 amino acids. V was trimmed by 3 bases and J by 7 bases, leaving 8 bases between them.

The chain combines TRBV2 with TRBJ1-1; TRBD1 might be the D (6 bases). The ends were cut back, 2 bases at V and 0 bases at J, with 10 bases in the middle. This CDR3 has 15 residues. Germline V gene sequence: CDR1 SNHLY, CDR2 FYNNEI. CDR3 protein: CASSESGTMNTEAFF. In DNA form, the CDR3 reads TGTGCCAGCAGTGAAAGCGGGACAATGAACACTGAAGCTTTCTTT.

This chain joins TRBV27 and TRBJ2-5, with 13 bases fitting TRBD2. V trimming: 5 bases; J trimming: 5 bases; junction bases outside the gene matches: 8. Germline V gives CDR1 MNHEY, CDR2 SMNVEV (reference sequence). The CDR3 loop spans 16 amino acids. The CDR3 sequence is CASSITSGGASETQYF. As DNA, the CDR3 is TGTGCCAGCAGTATCACTAGCGGGGGGGCCTCGGAGACCCAGTACTTC.

The chain uses TRBV28 and TRBJ2-1; D call uncertain. The CDR3 consists of 11 residues. CDR1 is MDHEN, CDR2 SYDVKM, per germline. V lost 6 bases and J lost 9, with 9 bases in between. The CDR3: CASSVRGEQFF. In nucleotides, the CDR3 is TGTGCCAGCAGCGTTCGAGGTGAGCAGTTCTTC.

The chain joins TRBV5-5 to TRBJ1-6; TRBD1 matches 9 bases. The J segment lost 4 bases and the V segment lost 0 bases, leaving 8 bases of the junction unmatched. Germline V gives CDR1 SGHKS, CDR2 YYEKEE (reference sequence). This CDR3 is built from 18 residues. The CDR3 DNA reads as TGTGCCAGCAGCTTGGCGGGACAGGGAGGATCTTATAATTCACCCCTCCACTTT. Translated, it gives CASSLAGQGGSYNSPLHF.

The V call is TRBV15, the J call TRBJ2-7; 9 nucleotides match TRBD2. The CDR3 totals 16 residues. Germline V gene data show CDR1 as LNHNV and CDR2 as YYDKDF (reference sequence). V was clipped by 0 bases and J by 6 bases; unmatched bases: 9. CDR3 loop: CATSRDTAGGPPEQYF. CDR3 sequence (DNA): TGTGCCACCAGCAGAGATACGGCGGGAGGGCCACCCGAGCAGTACTTC.

This chain connects TRBV6-6 to TRBJ2-7; TRBD2 matches 14 bases. This CDR3 comprises 15 residues. V was clipped by 4 bases and J by 6 bases; unmatched bases: 5. Germline V lookup: CDR1 MNHNY, CDR2 SVGAGI (reference sequence). The CDR3, as DNA: TGTGCCAGCAGTTCCAGACTAGCGGGAGGGCGCGAGCAGTACTTC. As protein: CASSSRLAGGREQYF.

The chain joins TRBV7-2 to TRBJ2-2; no clear D. This CDR3 region has 15 residues. V lost 1 base and J lost 2, with 8 bases in between. Looked up from germline, CDR1 is SGHTA and CDR2 is FQGNSA. Here the CDR3 DNA reads TGTGCCAGCAGCTTAGGACGAACCAACACCGGGGAGCTGTTTTTT. Translating gives CASSLGRTNTGELFF.

This clone was detected only a few times. V gene TRBV18 combines with J gene TRBJ2-3; 8 nucleotides line up with TRBD2. Germline V gene lookup returns CDR1 KGHSH and CDR2 LQKENI. V was pared by 3 bases and J by 4 bases, with 6 bases of the junction left unmatched. This CDR3 is 15 amino acids long. In nucleotides, the CDR3 is TGTGCCAGCTCACCGAGCGGGGGAGTCTCAGATACGCAGTATTTT. Encoded protein: CASSPSGGVSDTQYF.

The rearrangement links TRBV5-6 to TRBJ2-5; 9 bases map to TRBD2. CDR3 length: 16 residues. Germline V CDR1 and CDR2: SGHDT, YYEEEE. Germline trimming cut 1 base from V and 0 bases from J; bases unmatched to any gene: 4. In nucleotides, the CDR3 is TGTGCCAGCAGCTTGTTGCTAGCGGGGAACCAAGAGACCCAGTACTTC. Its protein is CASSLLLAGNQETQYF.

The V gene is TRBV27, the J gene TRBJ2-5, with a weak D call TRBD2 (7 bases). The CDR3 covers 15 residues. The V end was cut by 3 bases, the J end by 1 base, with 12 bases between. Per the germline V gene, CDR1 is MNHEY and CDR2 is SMNVEV (reference sequence). For the CDR3, the DNA is TGTGCCAGCAGTTTTTCGGGGGGCGGCCAAGAGACCCAGTACTTC. It yields the protein CASSFSGGGQETQYF.

The chain has TRBV5-1 and TRBJ2-5, with D uncertain. Trimming removed 2 bases at V and 3 bases at J, with 11 bases between. This CDR3 has 14 amino acids. Germline V gene sequence: CDR1 SGHRS, CDR2 YFSETQ. This chain's CDR3 is CASSFSDNEETQYF. CDR3 sequence (DNA): TGCGCCAGCAGCTTTTCTGACAACGAAGAGACCCAGTACTTC.

The J gene is TRBJ2-2, the V gene TRBV2, with TRBD2 matching 8 bases. The CDR3 sequence is 16 residues long. Germline loops: CDR1 SNHLY, CDR2 FYNNEI. V shed 5 bases and J 0 bases; nucleotides not matched to a gene: 5. The CDR3 spells CASSPPGLANTGELFF. CDR3 sequence (DNA): TGTGCCAGCAGTCCCCCGGGACTAGCGAACACCGGGGAGCTGTTTTTT.

The J gene is TRBJ2-5, the V gene TRBV5-4; D is perhaps TRBD1 (6 bases). The J call may be mistaken, given a closer DNA end match to TRBJ2-7. The germline CDR1 and CDR2 sequences are SGHNT and YYREEE (reference sequence). The CDR3 loop spans 16 amino acids. As DNA, the CDR3 is TGTGCCAGCAGCGTCCTACCCCTACAGGGCTCCTACGAGCAGTACTTC. Its protein product is CASSVLPLQGSYEQYF.

The chain carries TRBV29-1 and TRBJ1-5; D is possibly TRBD1 (6 bases). The CDR3 totals 13 residues. The V and J ends lost 7 bases and 7 bases respectively, with 17 bases between them. In germline, CDR1 is SQVTM, CDR2 ANQGSEA. The CDR3 DNA reads as TGCAGCGCCGCCGGGGGGGCAGGACAGCCCCAGCATTTT. Its protein is CSAAGGAGQPQHF.

The rearrangement uses TRBV5-4 and TRBJ2-7; D might be TRBD2 (5 bases). V was cut by 4 bases and J by 2 bases, with 10 bases left in between. This CDR3 contains 13 residues. The germline gives CDR1 SGHNT, CDR2 YYREEE (reference sequence). The CDR3 region has the DNA TGTGCCAGCAGCGGCCGGGATACCTACGAGCAGTACTTC. It codes for CASSGRDTYEQYF.

V is TRBV10-2 and J is TRBJ2-6; perhaps D is TRBD1 or TRBD2 (5 bases each). The CDR3 is 15 residues long. CDR1 WSHSY and CDR2 SAAADI come from the germline V gene. The V gene lost 6 bases and the J gene lost 0 bases, with 9 bases spanning the gap. CDR3 nucleotides: TGCGCCAGCAGCTCAGGGAGCTCTGGGGCCAACGTCCTGACTTTC. Translated: CASSSGSSGANVLTF.

V is TRBV27 and J is TRBJ2-7; tentatively, D is TRBD1 (5 bases). Germline assignment: CDR1 MNHEY and CDR2 SMNVEV (reference sequence). The CDR3 is made up of 16 amino acids. Trimming left V 5 bases short and J 1 base short, with 18 bases between. CDR3 DNA: TGTGCCAGCAGTCCATCCTCAGGGTACCAATCCTACGAGCAGTACTTC. Translating it yields CASSPSSGYQSYEQYF.

V is TRBV4-1 and J is TRBJ1-4, with D possibly matching TRBD1 (5 bases). Looked up from germline, CDR1 is MGHRA and CDR2 is YSYEKL. The V end lost 5 bases, the J end lost 8 bases, and 15 bases lay between the germline ends. The CDR3 contains 14 residues. The CDR3 nucleotides read TGCGCCAGCAGCGAGGAGGGGTTGGGGGAAAAACTGTTTTTT. It encodes CASSEEGLGEKLFF.

This chain links TRBV5-6 with TRBJ2-5, with 11 bases aligning to TRBD1. The trim removed 3 bases at V and 7 bases at J, leaving 11 bases unmatched. The CDR3 covers 16 residues. CDR1 and CDR2 from the germline V gene are SGHDT and YYEEEE. DNA of the CDR3: TGTGCCAGCAGCTGGCAACCGGGACAGGGGGTAGGGACCCAGTACTTC. Translation: CASSWQPGQGVGTQYF.

The chain recombines TRBV5-6 with TRBJ1-5, with 11 bases fitting TRBD1. The length of the CDR3 is 17 residues. Germline V gene lookup returns CDR1 SGHDT and CDR2 YYEEEE. Trimming at V came to 3 bases and at J to 4 bases, leaving 9 bases not matched to a gene. CDR3 bases: TGTGCCAGCAGCTCATATAGGACAGGGGGCAAAAATCAGCCCCAGCATTTT. The encoded protein is CASSSYRTGGKNQPQHF. Together with reference TRBV5-6 and TRBJ1-5, the CDR3 gives the full variable domain: DAGVTQSPTHLIKTRGQQVTLRCSPKSGHDTVSWYQQALGQGPQFIFQYYEEEERQRGNFPDRFSGHQFPNYSSELNVNALLLGDSALYLCASSSYRTGGKNQPQHFGDGTRLSIL.

This chain links TRBV6-1 with TRBJ1-5; 7 bases line up with TRBD1. The germline V gene encodes CDR1 MNHNS and CDR2 SASEGT. The CDR3 is 17 amino acids. V trimming: 4 bases; J trimming: 1 base; junction bases outside the gene matches: 10. The CDR3 is CASSGRGTDGSNQPQHF. The CDR3 DNA reads as TGTGCCAGCAGTGGAAGGGGGACAGACGGGAGCAATCAGCCCCAGCATTTT.

CDR3 coding DNA: TGTGCCAGCAGCTTGGGGGGTATAACGACCCAGTACTTC. It is translated as CASSLGGITTQYF. The chain couples TRBV5-8 to TRBJ2-5; no firm D call. This CDR3 is built from 13 residues. Germline assignment: CDR1 SGHTS and CDR2 YDEGEE. Trimming removed 0 bases at V and 7 bases at J, with 10 bases between.

V is TRBV10-1 and J is TRBJ1-1, with D possibly matching TRBD1 (6 bases). CDR3 length equals 14 residues. Trimming shortened V by 4 bases and J by 4 bases, and 13 bases separated the two germline ends. Germline V gene sequence: CDR1 WNHNN, CDR2 SYGVQD (reference sequence). In nucleotides, the CDR3 is TGCGCCAGCAGTGTTTCGCAGGGGAGCACTGAAGCTTTCTTT. This gives the protein CASSVSQGSTEAFF.

This clone has a single count. The chain links TRBV2 to TRBJ2-3; TRBD2 matches at 8 bases. The CDR3 covers 14 residues. Germline CDR1 is SNHLY and CDR2 is FYNNEI. The ends lost 8 bases at V and 1 base at J; junction bases unmatched: 5. The CDR3 bases are TGTGCCAGCGAAGCGGGGGCCCGCACAGATACGCAGTATTTT. Amino acid sequence: CASEAGARTDTQYF.

The V gene is TRBV5-1, the J gene TRBJ2-2; 8 bases fit TRBD1. The germline V gene encodes CDR1 SGHRS and CDR2 YFSETQ. V trimming: 4 bases; J trimming: 5 bases; junction bases outside the gene matches: 10. The CDR3 runs to 16 residues. As DNA, the CDR3 is TGCGCCAGCAGCGCCCGGAGACAGGGGCGGACCGGGGAGCTGTTTTTT. This gives the protein CASSARRQGRTGELFF.

CDR3 amino acids: CAVRTSNEQFF. CDR3 nucleotides: TGTGCCGTTCGGACTAGCAATGAGCAGTTCTTC. V usage is TRBV19 and J usage is TRBJ2-1; 7 bases align to TRBD2. Germline assignment: CDR1 LNHDA and CDR2 SQIVND (reference sequence). This CDR3 is built from 11 residues. Trimming removed 11 bases from V and 6 bases from J; junction bases left unmatched: 4.

The rearrangement uses TRBV5-1 and TRBJ2-1; TRBD1 matches at 11 bases. Germline CDR1 is SGHRS and CDR2 is YFSETQ. Unmatched junction bases numbered 7, after V lost 6 bases and J lost 8 bases. The CDR3 extends over 14 amino acids. CDR3 in amino acids: CASTRDRGVDEQFF. CDR3 coding DNA: TGCGCCAGCACCCGGGACAGGGGGGTGGATGAGCAGTTCTTC.